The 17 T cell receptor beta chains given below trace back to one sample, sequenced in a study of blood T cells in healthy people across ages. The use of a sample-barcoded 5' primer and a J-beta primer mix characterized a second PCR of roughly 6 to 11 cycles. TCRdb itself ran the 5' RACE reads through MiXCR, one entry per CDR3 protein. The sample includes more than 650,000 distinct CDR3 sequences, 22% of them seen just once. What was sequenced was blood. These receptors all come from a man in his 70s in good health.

The CDR3, as DNA: TGCGCCAGCAGCACCCGACAGGGGGCCGATTCACCCCTCCACTTT. Translated: CASSTRQGADSPLHF. This chain uses TRBV5-1 with TRBJ1-6, with 10 bases fitting TRBD1. This CDR3 is built from 15 residues. The J segment lost 8 bases and the V segment lost 4 bases, leaving 6 bases of the junction unmatched. Germline V lookup: CDR1 SGHRS, CDR2 YFSETQ.

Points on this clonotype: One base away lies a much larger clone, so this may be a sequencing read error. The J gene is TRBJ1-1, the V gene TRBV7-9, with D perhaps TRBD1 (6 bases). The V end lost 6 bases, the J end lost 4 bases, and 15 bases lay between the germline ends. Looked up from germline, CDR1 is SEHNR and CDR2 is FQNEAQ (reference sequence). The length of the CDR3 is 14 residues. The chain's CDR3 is CASSTQAGATEAFF. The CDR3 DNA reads TGTGCCAGCAGTACCCAGGCAGGGGCCACTGAAGCTTTCTTT.

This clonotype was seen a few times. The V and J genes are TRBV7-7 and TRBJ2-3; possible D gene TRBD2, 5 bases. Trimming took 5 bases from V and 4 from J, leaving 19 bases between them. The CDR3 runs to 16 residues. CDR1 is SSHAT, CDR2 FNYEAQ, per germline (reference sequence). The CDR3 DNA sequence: TGTGCCAGCAGCGAGAACACTAGAGGCGGAGCAGATACGCAGTATTTT. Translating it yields CASSENTRGGADTQYF.

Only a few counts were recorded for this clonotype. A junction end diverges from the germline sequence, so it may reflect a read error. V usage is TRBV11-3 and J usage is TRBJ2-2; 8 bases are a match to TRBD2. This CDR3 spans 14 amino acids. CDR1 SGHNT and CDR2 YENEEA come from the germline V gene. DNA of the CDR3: TGTGCCAGCCGCCGGGAGGGGGTCACCGGGGAGCTGTATTTT. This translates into CASRREGVTGELYF.

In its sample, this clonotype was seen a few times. The CDR3 DNA reads TGTGCCAGCAGTTACTCGGGCTCTGGGGCCAACGTCCTGACTTTC. Translation: CASSYSGSGANVLTF. The rearrangement links TRBV6-6 to TRBJ2-6; D call uncertain. Germline V CDR1 and CDR2: MNHNY, SVGAGI (reference sequence). Trimming took off 0 bases at V and 0 bases at J, with 3 bases between the two ends. The CDR3 is 15 amino acids.

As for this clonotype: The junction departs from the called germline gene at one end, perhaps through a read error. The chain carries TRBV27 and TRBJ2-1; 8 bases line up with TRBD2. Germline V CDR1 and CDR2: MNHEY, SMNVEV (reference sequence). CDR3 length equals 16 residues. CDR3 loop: CAGSWAAGAPYNEQFF. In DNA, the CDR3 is TGTGCCGGCAGTTGGGCAGCGGGAGCGCCCTACAATGAGCAGTTCTTC.

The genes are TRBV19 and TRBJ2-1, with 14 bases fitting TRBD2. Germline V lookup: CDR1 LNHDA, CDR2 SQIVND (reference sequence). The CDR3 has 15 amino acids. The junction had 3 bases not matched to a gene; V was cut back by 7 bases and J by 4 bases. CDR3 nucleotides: TGTGCCAGTACCCGGACTAGCGGGAGGTACAATGAGCAGTTCTTC. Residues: CASTRTSGRYNEQFF.

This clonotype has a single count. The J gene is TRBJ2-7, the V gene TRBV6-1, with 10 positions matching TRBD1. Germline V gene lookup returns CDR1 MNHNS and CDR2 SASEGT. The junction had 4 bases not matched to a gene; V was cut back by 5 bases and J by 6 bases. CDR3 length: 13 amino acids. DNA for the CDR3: TGTGCCAGCAGTTGGGACAGGGGAAGCGAGCAGTACGTC. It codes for CASSWDRGSEQYV.

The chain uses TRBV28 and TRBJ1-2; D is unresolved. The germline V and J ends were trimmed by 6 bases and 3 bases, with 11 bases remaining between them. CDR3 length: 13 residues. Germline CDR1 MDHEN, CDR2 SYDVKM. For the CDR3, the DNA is TGTGCCAGCAGCCCCATAGGGTACTATGGCTACACCTTC. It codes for CASSPIGYYGYTF.

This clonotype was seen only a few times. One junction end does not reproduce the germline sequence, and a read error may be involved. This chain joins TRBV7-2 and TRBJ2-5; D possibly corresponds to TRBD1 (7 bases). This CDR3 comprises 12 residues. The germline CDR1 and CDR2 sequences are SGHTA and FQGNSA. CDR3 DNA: TGTGCCAGCAGCTTTGGGACTCAACAGGGGTTCTTC. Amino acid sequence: CASSFGTQQGFF.

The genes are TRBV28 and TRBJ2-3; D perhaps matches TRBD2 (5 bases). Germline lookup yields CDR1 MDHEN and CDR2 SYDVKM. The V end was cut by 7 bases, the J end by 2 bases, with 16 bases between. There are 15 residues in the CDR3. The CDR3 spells CASNVDGVLTDTQYF. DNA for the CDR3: TGTGCCAGCAACGTAGACGGGGTACTCACAGATACGCAGTATTTT.

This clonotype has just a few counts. The CDR3 loop reads CSVQTGRDTEAFF. The CDR3 coding sequence is TGCAGCGTGCAGACAGGGAGAGACACTGAAGCTTTCTTT. The chain couples TRBV29-1 to TRBJ1-1; 7 nucleotides align to TRBD1. This CDR3 contains 13 residues. The ends lost 6 bases at V and 3 bases at J; junction bases unmatched: 7. The germline V gene has CDR1 SQVTM and CDR2 ANQGSEA.

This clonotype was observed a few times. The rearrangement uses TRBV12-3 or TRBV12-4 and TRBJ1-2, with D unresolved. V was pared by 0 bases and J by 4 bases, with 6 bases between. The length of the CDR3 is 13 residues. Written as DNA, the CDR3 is TGTGCCAGCAGTTTAGCGGCGGGCTATGGCTACACCTTC. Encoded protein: CASSLAAGYGYTF.

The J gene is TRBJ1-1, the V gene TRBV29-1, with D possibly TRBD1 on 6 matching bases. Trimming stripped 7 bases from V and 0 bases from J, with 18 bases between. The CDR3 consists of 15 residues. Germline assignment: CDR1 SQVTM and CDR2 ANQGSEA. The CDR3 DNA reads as TGCAGCGGGGGCTCTATAGGGGGGTTGAACACTGAAGCTTTCTTT. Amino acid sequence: CSGGSIGGLNTEAFF.

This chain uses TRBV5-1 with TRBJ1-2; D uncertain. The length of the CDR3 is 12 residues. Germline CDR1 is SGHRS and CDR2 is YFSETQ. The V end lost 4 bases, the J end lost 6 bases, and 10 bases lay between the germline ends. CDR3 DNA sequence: TGCGCCAGCAGCCCTGGGATAAATGGCTACACCTTC. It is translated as CASSPGINGYTF. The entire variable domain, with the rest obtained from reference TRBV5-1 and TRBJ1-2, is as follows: KAGVTQTPRYLIKTRGQQVTLSCSPISGHRSVSWYQQTPGQGLQFLFEYFSETQRNKGNFPGRFSGRQFSNSRSEMNVSTLELGDSALYLCASSPGINGYTFGSGTRLTVV.

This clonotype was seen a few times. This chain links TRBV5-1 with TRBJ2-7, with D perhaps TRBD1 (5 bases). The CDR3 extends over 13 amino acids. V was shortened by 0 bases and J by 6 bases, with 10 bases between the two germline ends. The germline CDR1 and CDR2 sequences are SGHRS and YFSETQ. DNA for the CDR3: TGCGCCAGCAGCTTGGCAGGGTTGGGCGAGCAGTACTTC. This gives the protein CASSLAGLGEQYF.

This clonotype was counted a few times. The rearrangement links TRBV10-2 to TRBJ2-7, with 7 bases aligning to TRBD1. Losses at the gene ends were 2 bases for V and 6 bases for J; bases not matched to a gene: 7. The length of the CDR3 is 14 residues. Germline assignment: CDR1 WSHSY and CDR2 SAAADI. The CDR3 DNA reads TGCGCCAGCAGTGAGGATTGGACAGGCCGCGAGCAGTACTTC. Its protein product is CASSEDWTGREQYF.